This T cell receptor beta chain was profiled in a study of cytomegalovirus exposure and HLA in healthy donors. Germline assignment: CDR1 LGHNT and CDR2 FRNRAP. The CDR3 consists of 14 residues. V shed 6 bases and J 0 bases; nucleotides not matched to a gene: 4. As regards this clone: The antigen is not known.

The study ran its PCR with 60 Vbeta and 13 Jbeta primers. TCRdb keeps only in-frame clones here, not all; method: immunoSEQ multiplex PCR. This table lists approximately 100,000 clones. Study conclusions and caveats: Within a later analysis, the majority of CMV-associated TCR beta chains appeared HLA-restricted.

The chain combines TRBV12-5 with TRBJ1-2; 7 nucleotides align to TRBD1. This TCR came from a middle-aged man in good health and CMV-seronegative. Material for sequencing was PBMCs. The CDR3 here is CASGGDRANYGYTF. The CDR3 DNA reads TGTGCTAGTGGAGGGGACAGAGCTAACTATGGCTACACCTTC.